Listed below are T cell receptor beta chains from one sample, sequenced in a study of T cell responses to AZD1222 COVID-19 vaccine. Using immunoSEQ multiplex PCR, the repertoire was profiled, and TCRdb retains in-frame clones only, with some absent. The table includes under 150,000 clones, more than 85% detected once. The input for sequencing was peripheral blood, taken on day 0 of AZD1222 vaccination. Source of these receptors: an adult in good health. Both conserved end residues are part of each CDR3. Fields, in order: J gene, clone size, V gene, D gene, CDR3 protein, CDR3 DNA. D genes are given only for firm matches. Expanded clones get a size class; other rows say once, few or many, or leave the size out.

j_gene: TRBJ2-1; abundance: .; v_gene: TRBV5-1; d_gene: TRBD2; CDR3aa: CASRITSGRDEQFF; CDR3nt: TGCGCCAGCAGAATAACTAGCGGGAGGGATGAGCAGTTCTTC
j_gene: TRBJ2-2; abundance: .; v_gene: TRBV5-1; d_gene: TRBD2; CDR3aa: CASSLGTSGRNTGELFF; CDR3nt: TGCGCCAGCAGCTTGGGGACTAGCGGGAGGAACACCGGGGAGCTGTTTTTT
j_gene: TRBJ2-3; abundance: .; v_gene: TRBV5-1; d_gene: .; CDR3aa: CASSSGTDTQYF; CDR3nt: TGCGCCAGCAGCTCCGGCACAGATACGCAGTATTTT
j_gene: TRBJ2-3; abundance: .; v_gene: TRBV29-1; d_gene: TRBD2; CDR3aa: CSVVSSGRESTDTQYF; CDR3nt: TGCAGCGTTGTGAGTAGCGGGAGGGAAAGCACAGATACGCAGTATTTT
j_gene: TRBJ1-1; abundance: .; v_gene: TRBV11-2; d_gene: .; CDR3aa: CASSLDRFEAFF; CDR3nt: TGTGCCAGCAGCTTAGACCGGTTTGAAGCTTTCTTT
j_gene: TRBJ1-2; abundance: .; v_gene: TRBV3-1/TRBV3-2; d_gene: .; CDR3aa: CASSQDLRVLSDGYTF; CDR3nt: TGTGCCAGCAGCCAAGATCTCAGGGTCTTATCCGATGGCTACACCTTC
j_gene: TRBJ2-3; abundance: .; v_gene: TRBV7-9; d_gene: TRBD2; CDR3aa: CASSSSAGGATDTQYF; CDR3nt: TGTGCCAGCAGCTCGTCGGCGGGAGGTGCCACAGATACGCAGTATTTT
j_gene: TRBJ1-2; abundance: .; v_gene: TRBV5-1; d_gene: TRBD1; CDR3aa: CASSVGTGGDYGYTF; CDR3nt: TGCGCCAGCAGCGTGGGGACAGGGGGCGACTATGGCTACACCTTC
j_gene: TRBJ1-4; abundance: .; v_gene: TRBV4-1; d_gene: TRBD1; CDR3aa: CASSQPGQGNEKLFF; CDR3nt: TGCGCCAGCAGCCAGCCGGGACAGGGGAATGAAAAACTGTTTTTT
j_gene: TRBJ2-3; abundance: .; v_gene: TRBV5-5; d_gene: TRBD1; CDR3aa: CASSRGQGRTDTQYF; CDR3nt: TGTGCCAGCAGCAGGGGACAGGGGCGCACAGATACGCAGTATTTT
j_gene: TRBJ2-7; abundance: .; v_gene: TRBV6-2/TRBV6-3; d_gene: .; CDR3aa: CASSHRGASYEQYF; CDR3nt: TGTGCCAGCAGCCACCGGGGGGCCTCCTACGAGCAGTACTTC
j_gene: TRBJ2-3; abundance: .; v_gene: TRBV30; d_gene: .; CDR3aa: CAWSVGSGNTDTQYF; CDR3nt: TGTGCCTGGAGTGTAGGTAGCGGTAACACAGATACGCAGTATTTT
j_gene: TRBJ1-3; abundance: .; v_gene: TRBV15; d_gene: .; CDR3aa: CATSRSGIPSSGNTIYF; CDR3nt: TGTGCCACCAGCAGATCAGGGATCCCGAGCTCTGGAAACACCATATATTTT
j_gene: TRBJ1-6; abundance: .; v_gene: TRBV6-1; d_gene: .; CDR3aa: CASSGGNSPLHF; CDR3nt: TGTGCCAGCAGTGGTGGAAATTCACCCCTCCACTTT
j_gene: TRBJ2-1; abundance: once; v_gene: TRBV9; d_gene: .; CDR3aa: CASSALYNEQFF; CDR3nt: TGTGCCAGCAGCGCCCTTTACAATGAGCAGTTCTTC
j_gene: TRBJ2-7; abundance: .; v_gene: TRBV6-5; d_gene: TRBD2; CDR3aa: CASSYSSGGNYEQYF; CDR3nt: TGTGCCAGCAGTTACTCGTCGGGGGGGAACTACGAGCAGTACTTC
j_gene: TRBJ1-1; abundance: .; v_gene: TRBV29-1; d_gene: .; CDR3aa: CSAAQGATEAFF; CDR3nt: TGCAGCGCCGCTCAAGGGGCCACTGAAGCTTTCTTT
j_gene: TRBJ2-1; abundance: once; v_gene: TRBV5-8; d_gene: .; CDR3aa: CASSFGSNEQFF; CDR3nt: TGTGCCAGCAGCTTCGGATCCAATGAGCAGTTCTTC
j_gene: TRBJ1-1; abundance: .; v_gene: TRBV18; d_gene: TRBD1; CDR3aa: CASSALGRGLRTEAFF; CDR3nt: TGTGCCAGCTCAGCCTTAGGTAGGGGGCTAAGGACTGAAGCTTTCTTT
j_gene: TRBJ1-3; abundance: .; v_gene: TRBV6-5; d_gene: .; CDR3aa: CASREDLDGGNTIYF; CDR3nt: TGTGCCAGCAGGGAGGACCTTGACGGGGGAAACACCATATATTTT
j_gene: TRBJ2-2; abundance: .; v_gene: TRBV30; d_gene: .; CDR3aa: CAWVLSRTGELFF; CDR3nt: TGTGCCTGGGTCCTATCGCGGACCGGGGAGCTGTTTTTT
j_gene: TRBJ2-1; abundance: .; v_gene: TRBV5-1; d_gene: .; CDR3aa: CASCFGSVVPNEQFF; CDR3nt: TGCGCCAGCTGCTTTGGCAGCGTCGTACCCAATGAGCAGTTCTTC
j_gene: TRBJ2-2; abundance: .; v_gene: TRBV5-6; d_gene: .; CDR3aa: CASRTPIGGSDSNTGELFF; CDR3nt: TGTGCCAGCAGAACTCCCATAGGCGGGTCCGATTCGAACACCGGGGAGCTGTTTTTT
j_gene: TRBJ2-7; abundance: .; v_gene: TRBV5-1; d_gene: .; CDR3aa: CASSLSGTQVREQYF; CDR3nt: TGCGCCAGCAGCCTATCCGGGACCCAAGTAAGGGAGCAGTACTTC
j_gene: TRBJ2-6; abundance: once; v_gene: TRBV15; d_gene: .; CDR3aa: CATNPGLSGANVLTF; CDR3nt: TGTGCCACCAATCCAGGCCTCTCTGGGGCCAACGTCCTGACTTTC
j_gene: TRBJ1-5; abundance: .; v_gene: TRBV6-2/TRBV6-3; d_gene: .; CDR3aa: CASSYSAGAKQPQHF; CDR3nt: TGTGCCAGCAGTTACTCTGCGGGGGCTAAACAGCCCCAGCATTTT
j_gene: TRBJ2-7; abundance: .; v_gene: TRBV5-8; d_gene: TRBD1; CDR3aa: CASSLAGTGIYEQYF; CDR3nt: TGTGCCAGCAGCTTGGCCGGGACAGGGATCTACGAGCAGTACTTC
j_gene: TRBJ2-7; abundance: .; v_gene: TRBV15; d_gene: .; CDR3aa: CATSRDYPGQYF; CDR3nt: TGTGCCACCAGCAGAGATTATCCGGGGCAGTACTTC
j_gene: TRBJ1-5; abundance: once; v_gene: TRBV19; d_gene: TRBD1; CDR3aa: CASSKRGDSLSNQPQHF; CDR3nt: TGTGCCAGTAGTAAGAGGGGGGACAGTCTTAGCAATCAGCCCCAGCATTTT
j_gene: TRBJ1-5; abundance: once; v_gene: TRBV4-3; d_gene: .; CDR3aa: CASSQGGDQPQHF; CDR3nt: TGCGCCAGCAGCCAAGGGGGGGATCAGCCCCAGCATTTT
j_gene: TRBJ2-1; abundance: .; v_gene: TRBV6-2/TRBV6-3; d_gene: .; CDR3aa: CASSYFGTSSYNEQFF; CDR3nt: TGTGCCAGCAGTTACTTTGGGACCAGCTCCTACAATGAGCAGTTCTTC
j_gene: TRBJ1-2; abundance: few; v_gene: TRBV6-4; d_gene: TRBD1; CDR3aa: CASSFGQGVDGYTF; CDR3nt: TGTGCCAGCAGTTTCGGACAGGGGGTTGATGGCTACACCTTC
j_gene: TRBJ2-1; abundance: few; v_gene: TRBV30; d_gene: .; CDR3aa: CAWMTAGIYNEQFF; CDR3nt: TGTGCCTGGATGACCGCGGGAATTTACAATGAGCAGTTCTTC
j_gene: TRBJ1-5; abundance: .; v_gene: TRBV28; d_gene: TRBD1; CDR3aa: CASRTGQGNQPQHF; CDR3nt: TGTGCCAGCAGGACCGGACAGGGCAATCAGCCCCAGCATTTT
j_gene: TRBJ1-5; abundance: .; v_gene: TRBV29-1; d_gene: .; CDR3aa: CSVELSGSPLSQHF; CDR3nt: TGCAGCGTTGAACTCTCCGGGTCCCCTTTGTCCCAGCATTTT